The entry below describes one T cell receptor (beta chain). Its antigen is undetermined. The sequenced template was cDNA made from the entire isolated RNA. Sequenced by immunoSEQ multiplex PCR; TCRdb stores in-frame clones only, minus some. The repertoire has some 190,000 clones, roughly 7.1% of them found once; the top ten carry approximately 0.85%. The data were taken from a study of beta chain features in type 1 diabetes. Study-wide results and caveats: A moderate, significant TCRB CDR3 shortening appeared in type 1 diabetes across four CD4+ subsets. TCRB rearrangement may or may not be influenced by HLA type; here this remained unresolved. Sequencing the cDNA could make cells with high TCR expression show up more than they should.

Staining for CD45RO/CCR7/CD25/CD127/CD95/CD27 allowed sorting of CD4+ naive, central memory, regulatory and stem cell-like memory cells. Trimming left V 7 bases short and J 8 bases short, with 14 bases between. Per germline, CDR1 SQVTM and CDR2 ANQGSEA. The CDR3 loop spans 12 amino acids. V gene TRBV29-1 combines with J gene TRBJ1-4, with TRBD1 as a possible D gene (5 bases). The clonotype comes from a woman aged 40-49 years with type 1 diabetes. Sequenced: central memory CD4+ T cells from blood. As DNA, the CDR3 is TGCAGCGGTGGGGACTCCAGGGAAAAACTGTTTTTT. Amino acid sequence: CSGGDSREKLFF.